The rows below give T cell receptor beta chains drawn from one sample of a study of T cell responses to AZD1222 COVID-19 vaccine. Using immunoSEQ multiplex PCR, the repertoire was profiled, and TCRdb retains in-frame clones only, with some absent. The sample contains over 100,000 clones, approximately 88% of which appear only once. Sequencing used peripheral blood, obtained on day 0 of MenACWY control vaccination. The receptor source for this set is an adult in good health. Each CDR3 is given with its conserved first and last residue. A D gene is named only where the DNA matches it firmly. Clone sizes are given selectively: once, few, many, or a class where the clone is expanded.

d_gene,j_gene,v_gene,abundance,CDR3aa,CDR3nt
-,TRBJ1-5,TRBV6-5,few,CASSYSWDSNQPQHF,TGTGCCAGCAGTTACTCGTGGGACAGCAATCAGCCCCAGCATTTT
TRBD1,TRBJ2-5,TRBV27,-,CASSLWTGGAETQYF,TGTGCCAGCAGTTTATGGACAGGGGGAGCAGAGACCCAGTACTTC
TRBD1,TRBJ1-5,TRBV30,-,CAWSFRGRGDQPQHF,TGTGCCTGGAGTTTCAGGGGGCGCGGAGATCAGCCCCAGCATTTT
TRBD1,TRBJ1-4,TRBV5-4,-,CASSFFGTGNEKLFF,TGTGCCAGCAGCTTCTTCGGGACAGGGAACGAAAAACTGTTTTTT
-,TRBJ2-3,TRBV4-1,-,CASSQDMEDTQYF,TGCGCCAGCAGCCAAGATATGGAAGATACGCAGTATTTT
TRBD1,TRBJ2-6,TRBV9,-,CASSVGSGQGTGANVLTF,TGTGCCAGCAGCGTAGGATCAGGACAGGGTACTGGGGCCAACGTCCTGACTTTC
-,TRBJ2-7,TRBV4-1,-,CASSQTNPYEQYF,TGCGCCAGCAGCCAGACTAATCCCTACGAGCAGTACTTC
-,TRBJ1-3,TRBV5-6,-,CASSLRGVASGNTIYF,TGTGCCAGCAGCCTAAGGGGGGTGGCCTCTGGAAACACCATATATTTT
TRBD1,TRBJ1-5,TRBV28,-,CASSPVQGGHQPQHF,TGTGCCAGCAGCCCAGTCCAGGGGGGGCATCAGCCCCAGCATTTT
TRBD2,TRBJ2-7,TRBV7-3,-,CASSKAGGYEQYF,TGTGCCAGCAGCAAAGCGGGGGGATACGAGCAGTACTTC
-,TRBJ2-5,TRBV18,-,CASSPSAGEGSQYF,TGTGCCAGCTCACCATCGGCAGGGGAAGGGTCCCAGTACTTC
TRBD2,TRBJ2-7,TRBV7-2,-,CASSLALAGYEQYF,TGTGCCAGCAGCTTAGCACTAGCGGGCTACGAGCAGTACTTC
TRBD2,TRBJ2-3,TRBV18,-,CASSPRTSGSTDTQYF,TGTGCCAGCTCACCACGGACTAGCGGTAGCACAGATACGCAGTATTTT
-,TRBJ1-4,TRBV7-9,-,CASSLGFGGEKLFF,TGTGCCAGCAGCCTAGGATTCGGAGGCGAAAAACTGTTTTTT
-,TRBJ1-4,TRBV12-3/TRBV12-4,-,CASSFWGNEKLFF,TGTGCCAGCAGTTTTTGGGGGAATGAAAAACTGTTTTTT
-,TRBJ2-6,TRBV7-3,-,CASSLAGQGSSGANVLTF,TGTGCCAGCAGCCTAGCGGGACAGGGATCCTCTGGGGCCAACGTCCTGACTTTC
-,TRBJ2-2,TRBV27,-,CASSLRTTPGELFF,TGTGCCAGCAGTCTCCGGACCACACCCGGGGAGCTGTTTTTT
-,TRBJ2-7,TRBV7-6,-,CASSFNEGGASSYEQYF,TGTGCCAGCAGCTTCAATGAAGGGGGGGCGTCTTCCTACGAGCAGTACTTC
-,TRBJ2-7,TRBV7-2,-,CASSLVGGAYEQYF,TGTGCCAGCAGCTTAGTTGGGGGCGCCTACGAGCAGTACTTC
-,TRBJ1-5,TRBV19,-,CASSRTQQQPQHF,TGTGCCAGTAGCAGGACACAACAACAGCCCCAGCATTTT
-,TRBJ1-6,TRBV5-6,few,CASSSAGRTTSPLHF,TGTGCCAGCAGCTCCGCGGGAAGGACAACTTCACCCCTCCACTTT
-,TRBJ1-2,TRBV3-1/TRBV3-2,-,CASTRGGYGYTF,TGTGCCAGCACCCGGGGGGGCTATGGCTACACCTTC
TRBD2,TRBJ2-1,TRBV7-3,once,CASSLMGGRVRNEQFF,TGTGCCAGCAGCTTAATGGGCGGGAGGGTCAGGAATGAGCAGTTCTTC
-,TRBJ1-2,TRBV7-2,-,CASSLRGELGYTF,TGTGCCAGCAGCTTACGGGGGGAACTTGGCTACACCTTC
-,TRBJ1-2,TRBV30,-,CAWSVRQGTGGYTF,TGTGCCTGGAGTGTACGGCAGGGTACGGGGGGCTACACCTTC
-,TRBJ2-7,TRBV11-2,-,CASSLKPGWLAHREQYF,TGTGCCAGCAGCTTAAAACCGGGATGGCTAGCGCACAGGGAGCAGTACTTC
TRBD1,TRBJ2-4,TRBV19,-,CASSPSDRFFVF,TGTGCCAGTAGTCCCTCGGACAGGTTTTTCGTCTTC
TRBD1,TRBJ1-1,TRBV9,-,CASSGTGGSEAFF,TGTGCCAGCAGCGGGACAGGGGGCTCTGAAGCTTTCTTT
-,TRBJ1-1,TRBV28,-,CASSLGGGGEAFF,TGTGCCAGCAGTCTGGGGGGAGGAGGGGAAGCTTTCTTT
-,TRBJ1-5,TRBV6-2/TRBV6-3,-,CASSSDAANQPQHF,TGTGCCAGCAGTTCGGACGCCGCCAATCAGCCCCAGCATTTT
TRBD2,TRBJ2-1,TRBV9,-,CASSPWASGGNEQFF,TGTGCCAGCAGCCCTTGGGCTAGCGGGGGCAATGAGCAGTTCTTC
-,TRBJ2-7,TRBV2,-,CASSRDSEQYF,TGTGCCAGCAGTCGGGACTCCGAGCAGTACTTC
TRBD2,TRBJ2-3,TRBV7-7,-,CASSLSSREGGTQYF,TGTGCTAGCAGCTTATCGTCACGGGAGGGTGGAACGCAGTATTTT
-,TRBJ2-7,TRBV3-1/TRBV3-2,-,CASSQVPLIYEQYF,TGTGCCAGCAGCCAAGTCCCCCTGATCTACGAGCAGTACTTC
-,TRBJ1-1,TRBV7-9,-,CASSLANTGLAEAFF,TGTGCCAGCAGCTTGGCGAACACCGGGTTGGCTGAAGCTTTCTTT
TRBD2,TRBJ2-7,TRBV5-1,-,CASSPGLVSYEQYF,TGCGCCAGCAGCCCAGGACTAGTTTCCTACGAGCAGTACTTC
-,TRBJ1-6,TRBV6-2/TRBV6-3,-,CASSSPGTGYNSPLHF,TGTGCCAGCAGTTCACCAGGGACGGGCTATAATTCACCCCTCCACTTT
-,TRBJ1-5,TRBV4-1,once,CASSQDFVGQPQHF,TGCGCCAGCAGCCAAGATTTCGTCGGTCAGCCCCAGCATTTT
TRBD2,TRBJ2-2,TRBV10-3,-,CAISDGREGSSGELFF,TGTGCCATCAGTGATGGGCGGGAGGGATCTTCCGGGGAGCTGTTTTTT
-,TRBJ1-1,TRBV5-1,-,CASSLLGADNTEAFF,TGCGCCAGCAGCTTGCTCGGGGCCGACAACACTGAAGCTTTCTTT
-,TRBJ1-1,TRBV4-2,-,CASSSAGEAFF,TGTGCCAGCAGCAGTGCAGGTGAAGCTTTCTTT
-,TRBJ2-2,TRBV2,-,CASSYRVGGTGELFF,TGTGCCAGCAGTTACAGGGTCGGGGGCACCGGGGAGCTGTTTTTT
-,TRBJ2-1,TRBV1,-,CTSSQRLPPYNEQFF,TGCACCAGCAGCCAGCGACTACCTCCCTACAATGAGCAGTTCTTC
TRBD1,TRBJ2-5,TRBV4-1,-,CASSHNPGQGQETQYF,TGCGCCAGCAGCCACAACCCGGGACAGGGCCAAGAGACCCAGTACTTC
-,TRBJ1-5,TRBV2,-,CASSEGVNQPQHF,TGTGCCAGCAGTGAAGGGGTCAATCAGCCCCAGCATTTT
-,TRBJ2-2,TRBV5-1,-,CASSKGIDTGELFF,TGCGCCAGCAGCAAAGGAATTGACACCGGGGAGCTGTTTTTT
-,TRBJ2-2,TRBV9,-,CASSVGHQRGDRELFF,TGTGCCAGCAGCGTGGGACACCAGAGGGGAGACAGGGAGCTGTTTTTT
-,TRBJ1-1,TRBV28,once,CASSLGGIVGAQAGSAFF,TGTGCCAGCAGTTTAGGGGGGATAGTTGGGGCACAAGCAGGGTCGGCTTTCTTT
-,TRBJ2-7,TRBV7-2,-,CASRGTPQGSRDEQYF,TGTGCCAGCAGAGGTACCCCCCAGGGGAGTCGGGACGAGCAGTACTTC
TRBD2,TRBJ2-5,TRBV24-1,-,CATSDGGGETQYF,TGTGCCACCAGTGACGGGGGGGGAGAGACCCAGTACTTC